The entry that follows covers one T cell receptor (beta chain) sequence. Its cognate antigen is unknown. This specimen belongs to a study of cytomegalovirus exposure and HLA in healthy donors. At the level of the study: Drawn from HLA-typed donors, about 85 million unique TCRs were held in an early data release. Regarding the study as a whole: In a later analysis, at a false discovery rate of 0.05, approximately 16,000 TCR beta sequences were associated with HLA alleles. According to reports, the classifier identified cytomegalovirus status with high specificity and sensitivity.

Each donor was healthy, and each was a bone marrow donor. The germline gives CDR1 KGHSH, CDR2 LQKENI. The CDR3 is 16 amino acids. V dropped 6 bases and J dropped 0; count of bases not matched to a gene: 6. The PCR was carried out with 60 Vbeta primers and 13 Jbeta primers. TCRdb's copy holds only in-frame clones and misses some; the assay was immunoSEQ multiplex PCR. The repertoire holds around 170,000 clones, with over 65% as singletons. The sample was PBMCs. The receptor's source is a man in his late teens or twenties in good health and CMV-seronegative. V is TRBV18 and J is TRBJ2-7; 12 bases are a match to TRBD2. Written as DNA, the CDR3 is TGTGCCAGCTCTCTTGGACTAGCGGGGAGCTCCTACGAGCAGTACTTC. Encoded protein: CASSLGLAGSSYEQYF. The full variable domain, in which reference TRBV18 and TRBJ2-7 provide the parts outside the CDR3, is NAGVMQNPRHLVRRRGQEARLRCSPMKGHSHVYWYRQLPEEGLKFMVYLQKENIIDESGMPKERFSAEFPKEGPSILRIQQVVRGDSAAYFCASSLGLAGSSYEQYFGPGTRLTVT.